This entry lists 13 T cell receptor beta chains sequenced from one sample in a study of CD8+CD57+ T cells in acquired aplastic anemia. The use of genomic DNA as template underpinned the TCR beta VDJ and CDR3 profiling. TCRdb redid the calling of the reads with MiXCR, one entry per CDR3 protein. The table shows under 350,000 distinct CDR3 sequences, with 45% to 65% occurring only once. Before being chosen for sequencing, patients had shown CD8+CD57+ cell expansion by flow cytometry. The sample comprised sorted CD4+, CD8+, or CD8+CD57+ T cells (not recorded which) from PBMCs. The receptors derive from a human donor with aplastic anemia.

V gene TRBV25-1 combines with J gene TRBJ2-2; 7 positions agree with TRBD1. V shed 3 bases and J 2 bases; nucleotides not matched to a gene: 6. The germline V gene encodes CDR1 MGHDK and CDR2 SYGVNS. This CDR3 is built from 16 residues. In DNA form, the CDR3 reads TGTGCCAGCAGTGACTCGGGGACAGAAAACACCGGGGAGCTGTTTTTT. The encoded protein is CASSDSGTENTGELFF.

Ten or more counts support this clonotype. The chain couples TRBV5-4 to TRBJ2-3, with 16 nucleotides matching TRBD2. This CDR3 is built from 18 residues. With V trimmed by 3 bases and J by 4 bases, 8 bases remained unmatched. Germline CDR1 is SGHNT and CDR2 is YYREEE (reference sequence). The DNA for the CDR3 is TGTGCCAGCAGCTCCGGGGGACTAGCGGGGGGGCTCTCAGATACGCAGTATTTT. Protein sequence: CASSSGGLAGGLSDTQYF.

This chain joins TRBV28 and TRBJ2-7; D uncertain. This CDR3 region has 14 residues. Germline CDR1 and CDR2: MDHEN and SYDVKM. The germline V and J ends were trimmed by 5 bases and 2 bases, with 13 bases remaining between them. CDR3 sequence reads: CASSPIRYAYEQYF. CDR3 nucleotide sequence: TGTGCCAGCAGTCCGATTAGATATGCCTACGAGCAGTACTTC.

The chain carries TRBV7-8 and TRBJ2-1, with D perhaps TRBD2 (7 bases). The CDR3 covers 15 residues. The V end lost 7 bases, the J end lost 1 base, and 14 bases lay between the germline ends. Germline V gene lookup returns CDR1 SGHVS and CDR2 FQNEAQ. The CDR3 sequence: CASTSGTRSYNEQFF. CDR3 sequence (DNA): TGTGCCAGCACCAGCGGGACACGGTCCTACAATGAGCAGTTCTTC.

V and J are TRBV6-1 and TRBJ1-1; D is uncertain. The V and J ends lost 2 bases and 1 base respectively, with 5 bases between them. The CDR3 has 13 residues. The germline gives CDR1 MNHNS, CDR2 SASEGT. The CDR3 DNA sequence: TGTGCCAGCAGTGAATCCGAGAACACTGAAGCTTTCTTT. Its translation: CASSESENTEAFF.

This clonotype was observed many times. The gene calls are TRBV20-1 and TRBJ2-3; D unresolved. In germline, CDR1 is DFQATT, CDR2 SNEGSKA (reference sequence). The CDR3 sequence is 12 residues long. Trimming pared 1 base from V and 3 bases from J, leaving 5 bases between. The CDR3 coding sequence is TGCAGTGCTAGAGCCGGGACAGATACGCAGTATTTT. Amino acids: CSARAGTDTQYF.

The chain uses TRBV7-8 and TRBJ2-2; TRBD2 might be the D (5 bases). This CDR3 spans 14 amino acids. Per germline, CDR1 SGHVS and CDR2 FQNEAQ. V lost 7 bases, J lost 8 bases, and 17 bases lay in between. CDR3 nucleotides: TGTGCCAGCAAGGGAATAGCGTCAACGGGGGAGCTGTTTTTT. Translated: CASKGIASTGELFF.

The CDR3 loop reads CASSQEADYEQYF. The DNA for the CDR3 is TGTGCCAGCAGCCAGGAAGCGGACTACGAGCAGTACTTC. The rearrangement uses TRBV4-2 and TRBJ2-7; weak D call: TRBD2 (5 bases). Germline V CDR1 and CDR2: LGHNA, YNFKEQ. V shed 3 bases and J shed 3 bases, with 9 bases lying between them. This CDR3 is 13 amino acids long.

The chain links TRBV24-1 to TRBJ2-3; D not resolved. The CDR3 is made up of 16 amino acids. V was pared by 1 base and J by 5 bases, with 15 bases between. CDR1 is KGHDR, CDR2 SFDVKD, per germline. CDR3: CATSDLEVGGRDTQYF. The CDR3 DNA reads TGTGCCACCAGTGATTTAGAAGTCGGTGGAAGAGATACGCAGTATTTT.

The chain combines TRBV2 with TRBJ1-2; tentative D call: TRBD1 (5 bases). Trimming shortened V by 2 bases and J by 4 bases, and 14 bases separated the two germline ends. CDR1 is SNHLY and CDR2 is FYNNEI in the germline V gene. This CDR3 has 15 amino acids. The CDR3 here is CASSERGDGSYGYTF. For the CDR3, the DNA is TGTGCCAGCAGTGAACGGGGGGACGGCAGCTATGGCTACACCTTC.

This CDR3 reads CASNRDGIYEQYF. The CDR3 DNA is TGTGCCAGTAACCGGGACGGCATCTACGAGCAGTACTTC. The rearrangement uses TRBV2 and TRBJ2-7; the D call may be TRBD1 or TRBD2 (5 bases each). Germline V gene data show CDR1 as SNHLY and CDR2 as FYNNEI. Trimming shortened V by 9 bases and J by 3 bases, and 15 bases separated the two germline ends. The CDR3 runs to 13 residues.

The CDR3 DNA reads as TGTGCCAGCAGCGTCTTCGCGGGGGGGCACAATGAGCAGTTCTTC. It yields the protein CASSVFAGGHNEQFF. This rearrangement joins TRBV9 to TRBJ2-1; 9 bases map to TRBD2. The CDR3 is made up of 15 amino acids. Trimming took 2 bases from V and 5 from J; bases not matched to a gene: 5. CDR1 SGDLS and CDR2 YYNGEE come from the germline V gene.

The genes are TRBV15 and TRBJ2-1, with TRBD1 identical over 8 bases. This CDR3 has 12 residues. J was trimmed by 14 bases and V by 5 bases; bases with no gene match: 8. The germline V gene has CDR1 LNHNV and CDR2 YYDKDF (reference sequence). Written as DNA, the CDR3 is TGTGCCACCAGCGCCCCGCGGGGACAGGAGTTCTTC. Its protein product is CATSAPRGQEFF.